The 6 T cell receptor beta chains below were found in one sample sequenced in a study of T cell repertoires in cytomegalovirus infection. No antigens are known for them. TCRdb reprocessed the reads with MiXCR, giving one entry per CDR3 protein. The sample contains fewer than 1,000,000 distinct CDR3 sequences, roughly 30% of which appear only once. Sequencing used cultured CD8+ T cells from PBMCs, obtained from culture after CMV antigen stimulation. The source of these receptors is a human donor in good health (CMV status not recorded). Some clones in this sample may be carry-over from other donors' samples.

This clonotype turned up a few times. The genes are TRBV6-2 or TRBV6-3 and TRBJ2-1, with D perhaps assigned TRBD1 or TRBD2 (6 bases each). Per the germline V gene, CDR1 is MNHEY and CDR2 is SVGEGT. V lost 4 bases to trimming and J lost 7 bases, with 17 bases between them. This CDR3 comprises 15 residues. Here the CDR3 reads CASSWGAASGNEQFF. CDR3 bases: TGTGCCAGCAGTTGGGGGGCGGCATCGGGAAATGAGCAGTTCTTC.

This clonotype was observed at least ten times. J is TRBJ2-6 and V is TRBV7-8, with 7 bases aligning to TRBD1. CDR1 and CDR2 from the germline V gene are SGHVS and FQNEAQ. This CDR3 has 18 residues. Trimming at V came to 1 base and at J to 1 base, leaving 7 bases not matched to a gene. The CDR3 here is CASSLVGQVFSGANVLTF. DNA for the CDR3: TGTGCCAGCAGCTTAGTCGGACAGGTTTTTTCTGGGGCCAACGTCCTGACTTTC.

The chain has TRBV6-1 and TRBJ2-2; TRBD1 matches at 9 bases. Losses at the gene ends were 3 bases for V and 6 bases for J; bases not matched to a gene: 14. Germline-derived CDR1 and CDR2 are MNHNS and SASEGT. The CDR3 covers 18 residues. The CDR3 sequence is CASSEDSLDRGESGELFF. DNA for the CDR3: TGTGCCAGCAGTGAGGATTCCTTGGACAGGGGCGAATCCGGGGAGCTGTTTTTT.

There are a few counts of this clonotype. The chain recombines TRBV19 with TRBJ2-1, with unresolved D. V was cut by 7 bases and J by 7 bases, with 8 bases left in between. Germline V gene sequence: CDR1 LNHDA, CDR2 SQIVND (reference sequence). The CDR3 length is 11 residues. In nucleotides, the CDR3 is TGTGCCAGTATCATTGGGAATGAGCAGTTCTTC. Residues: CASIIGNEQFF.

This clonotype was seen a few times. The V and J genes are TRBV10-3 and TRBJ2-7; D is ambiguous. Trimming pared 3 bases from V and 4 bases from J, leaving 10 bases between. Germline CDR1 ENHRY, CDR2 SYGVKD. This CDR3 has 13 residues. In nucleotides, the CDR3 is TGTGCCATCAGTGATGGGTCGTTATACGAGCAGTACTTC. Protein product: CAISDGSLYEQYF.

The rearrangement uses TRBV12-3 or TRBV12-4 and TRBJ2-7; D possibly corresponds to TRBD1 (7 bases). This CDR3 contains 14 residues. V lost 8 bases to trimming and J lost 3 bases, with 17 bases between them. The CDR3 sequence: CASRRGTAFYEQYF. For the CDR3, the DNA is TGTGCCAGCCGGAGGGGGACAGCGTTCTACGAGCAGTACTTC.